The entry below describes one T cell receptor beta chain. The target antigen is unknown. The data were taken from a study of identical twins. General study results and limits: Memory repertoires lacked the insertion deficit that abundant cord blood beta clonotypes showed. Out-of-frame beta sequences exhibited a weaker degree of excess twin sharing. Possibly, invariant MAIT and iNKT cells partly confounded zero-insertion analyses. Out-of-frame TCR alpha sharing in monozygotic twins exceeded recombination model predictions.

There are 14 residues in the CDR3. Germline V gene sequence: CDR1 MNHNS, CDR2 SASEGT. Germline trimming cut 5 bases from V and 8 bases from J; bases unmatched to any gene: 10. From the 5' RACE reads, TCRdb called clonotypes with MiXCR, one entry per CDR3 protein. The sample consists of hundreds of thousands of distinct CDR3 sequences, 6% to 9% of them appearing once. These data also featured in a second study, about yellow fever vaccine responses in identical twins.

Sequenced input: memory (CD45RO+) T cells sorted from blood. The receptor comes from a woman in her late teens or twenties in good health. V gene TRBV6-1 combines with J gene TRBJ2-7; TRBD1 matches at 9 bases. The CDR3 region is CASSRVRDRAKQYF. CDR3 nucleotides: TGTGCCAGCAGTCGAGTCCGGGACAGGGCCAAGCAGTACTTC.